This T cell receptor (beta chain) emerged from a study of blood T cell repertoires in COVID-19. Study-level information: The analysed material was cDNA or gDNA that came from T cells, B-cell-depleted T cells, or PBMCs.

Original processing methods: Scientists estimated how many nucleated cells there were by amplifying reference gene primers. Libraries were prepared by immunoSEQ multiplex PCR; TCRdb keeps only in-frame clonotypes and omits some of them. The V and J calls and clone size were taken over from that table, and D and trimming were inferred from the DNA. The sample lists roughly 130,000 clones, approximately 81% occurring once. The CDR3 covers 13 residues. The V and J ends lost 8 bases and 3 bases, in that order; junction bases with no gene match: 4. The chain carries TRBV12-3 or TRBV12-4 and TRBJ1-5; 7 nucleotides agree with TRBD1. Sequenced material: peripheral blood. The TCR sequence derives from a woman in her 30s who had recovered from COVID-19. The DNA of the CDR3 is TGTGCCAGCGGGACAGCTAACAATCAGCCCCAGCATTTT. This sequence encodes CASGTANNQPQHF.